The T cell receptor beta chain under discussion was sequenced for a study of cytomegalovirus exposure and HLA in healthy donors. Study summary: For the approximately 410 genotyped donors, 75% to 90% fell within the Caucasian-associated ancestry cluster. Whole-study results and caveats: In a later analysis, at a false discovery rate of 0.05, 15,000 to 20,000 TCR beta sequences were associated with HLA alleles.

The CDR3 contains 14 residues. The germline V gene has CDR1 SGDLS and CDR2 YYNGEE. V lost 3 bases to trimming and J lost 8 bases, with 15 bases between them. It was with 60 Vbeta and 13 Jbeta primers that the PCR ran. Some clones are missing from TCRdb's copy, which holds only in-frame ones; the method was immunoSEQ multiplex PCR. This repertoire shows approximately 110,000 clones, over 60% found once; its top ten account for roughly 8.2%. Notes on this clone: Antigen: not known.

The material sequenced was PBMCs. The receptor comes from a middle-aged woman in good health and CMV-seropositive. The rearrangement uses TRBV9 and TRBJ2-1; D possibly corresponds to TRBD1 (6 bases). The CDR3 protein is CASSAGQSGDEQFF. The CDR3 DNA sequence: TGTGCCAGCAGCGCCGGACAGTCCGGAGATGAGCAGTTCTTC.